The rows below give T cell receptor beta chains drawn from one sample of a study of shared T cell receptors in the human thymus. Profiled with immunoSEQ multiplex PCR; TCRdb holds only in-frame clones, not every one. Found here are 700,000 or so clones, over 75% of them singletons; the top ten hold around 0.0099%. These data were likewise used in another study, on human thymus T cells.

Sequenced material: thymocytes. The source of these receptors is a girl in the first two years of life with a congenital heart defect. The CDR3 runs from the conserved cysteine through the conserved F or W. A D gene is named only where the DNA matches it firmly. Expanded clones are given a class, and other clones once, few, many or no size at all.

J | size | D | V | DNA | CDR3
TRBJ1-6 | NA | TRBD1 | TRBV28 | TGTGCCAGCAGTTTCGGACAGGGGGTGAATTCCCCCCTCCACTTT | CASSFGQGVNSPLHF
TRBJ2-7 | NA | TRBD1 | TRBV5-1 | TGCGCCAGCAGCTTGGCCTGGGGGACAGGAGGATACGAGCAGTACTTC | CASSLAWGTGGYEQYF
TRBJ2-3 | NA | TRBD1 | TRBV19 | TGTGCCAGTAGTATCGACAGGGGGCGAGATACGCAGTATTTT | CASSIDRGRDTQYF
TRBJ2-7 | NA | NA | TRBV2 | TGTGCCAGCAGTGAAGCGGCCGGGGCCTACGAGCAGTACTTC | CASSEAAGAYEQYF
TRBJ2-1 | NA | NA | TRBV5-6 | TGTGCCAGCAGCTTGGTAAAATCTCTGGGCTCGAGCTCCTACAATGAGCAGTTCTTC | CASSLVKSLGSSSYNEQFF
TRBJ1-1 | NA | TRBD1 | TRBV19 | TGTGCCACCGATAAAGGGACAGGGGGAGTAAAGACTGAAGCTTTCTTT | CATDKGTGGVKTEAFF
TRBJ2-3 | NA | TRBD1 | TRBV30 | TGTGCCTGGACGGCTGGACAGGGGTCCGATACGCAGTATTTT | CAWTAGQGSDTQYF
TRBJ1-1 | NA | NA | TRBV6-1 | TGTGCCAGCAGTGAAGCGCGGGGCAACACTGAAGCTTTCTTT | CASSEARGNTEAFF
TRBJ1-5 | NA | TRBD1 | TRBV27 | TGTGCCAGCAGTTCCAAGGCCCGGGACAGGAGGATTAGCAATCAGCCCCAGCATTTT | CASSSKARDRRISNQPQHF
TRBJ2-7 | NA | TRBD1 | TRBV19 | TGTGCCAGTGGAAGGGGGCTCATCTACGAGCAGTACTTC | CASGRGLIYEQYF
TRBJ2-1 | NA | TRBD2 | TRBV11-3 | TGTGCCAGCAGCTTTTTGGGCGGGGGGGCCCATGAGCAGTTCTTC | CASSFLGGGAHEQFF
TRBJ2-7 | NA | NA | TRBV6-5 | TGTGCCAGCAGTTACTTGAACAGGGGAGGTACCTACGAGCAGTACTTC | CASSYLNRGGTYEQYF
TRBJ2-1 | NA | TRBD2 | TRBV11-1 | TGTGCCAGCAGCCATACCAGCGGGGGCCCGTACAATGAGCAGTTCTTC | CASSHTSGGPYNEQFF
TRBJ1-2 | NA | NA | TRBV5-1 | TGCGCCAGCAGCTTACCGCCGGGGAACCGAACCCCCTATGGCTACACCTTC | CASSLPPGNRTPYGYTF
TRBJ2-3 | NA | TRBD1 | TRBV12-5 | TGTGCTAGTGGTTTGGTACCCTCGAGGAATCGGACAGGAGGTCTCCCAGATACGCAGTATTTT | CASGLVPSRNRTGGLPDTQYF
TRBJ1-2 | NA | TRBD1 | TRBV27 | TGTGCCAGCAGCCCGGACAGGATCCTGTATGGCTACACCTTC | CASSPDRILYGYTF
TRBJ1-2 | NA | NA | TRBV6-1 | TGTGCCAGTATGAGCGGGGCCCCCTATGGCTACACCTTC | CASMSGAPYGYTF
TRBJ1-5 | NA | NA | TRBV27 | TGTGCCAGCAGTTCGACGGCCGGGCAGCCCCAGCATTTT | CASSSTAGQPQHF
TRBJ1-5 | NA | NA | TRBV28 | TGTGCCAGCAGTTCCCCGCGGGTGACACCATATCAGCCCCAGCATTTT | CASSSPRVTPYQPQHF
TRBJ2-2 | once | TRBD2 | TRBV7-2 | TGTACCAGCAGCTTGGGACTAGCGGGGATTTCCTATTCCGGGGAGCTGTTTTTT | CTSSLGLAGISYSGELFF
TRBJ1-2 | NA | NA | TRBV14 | TGTGCCAGCAGCCAAGACAGAGGCGGGGCGGGCTACACCTTC | CASSQDRGGAGYTF
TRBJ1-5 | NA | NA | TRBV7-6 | TGTGCCAGCAGCTTACAAACACAGGTGGTACCGCCCAATCAGCCCCAGCATTTT | CASSLQTQVVPPNQPQHF
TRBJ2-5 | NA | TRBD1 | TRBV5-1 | TGCGCCAGCAGCTATCGACAGGGGTCCCACAGAATCCAAGAGACCCAGTACTTC | CASSYRQGSHRIQETQYF
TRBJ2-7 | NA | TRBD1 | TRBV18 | TGTGCCAGCTCACTTGGGACAGGGGCGACCTACGAGCAGTACTTC | CASSLGTGATYEQYF
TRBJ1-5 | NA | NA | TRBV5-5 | TGTGCCAGCAGCTTGGGCCAAGCTCTGATAGATAGCAATCAGCCCCAGCATTTT | CASSLGQALIDSNQPQHF
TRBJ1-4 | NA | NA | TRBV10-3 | TGTGCCATCAGCCACCGGGGGACCCCCAATGAAAAACTGTTTTTT | CAISHRGTPNEKLFF
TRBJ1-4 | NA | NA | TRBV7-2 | TGTGCCAGCAGCTTATGGGGAGTCGAAAAACTGTTTTTT | CASSLWGVEKLFF
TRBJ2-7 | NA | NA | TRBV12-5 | TGTGCTAGTGGTTTGGTACTGTTCAACAGGGTCCCCTACGAGCAGTACTTC | CASGLVLFNRVPYEQYF
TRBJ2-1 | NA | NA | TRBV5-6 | TGTGCCAGCAGCTTGCCGGGTCCCACGAGCTCCTACAATGAGCAGTTCTTC | CASSLPGPTSSYNEQFF
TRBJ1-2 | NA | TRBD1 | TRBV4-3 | TGCGCCAGCAGCCGACGGGCGGGACAGCTCCATGGCTACACCTTC | CASSRRAGQLHGYTF
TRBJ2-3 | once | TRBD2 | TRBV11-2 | TGTGCCAGCAGCTCTACCCCGGGACTAACGGTAGATACGCAGTATTTT | CASSSTPGLTVDTQYF
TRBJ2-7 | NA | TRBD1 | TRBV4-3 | TGCGCCAGCAGCCAAGAAATACCAAAACAGGGGGCATACTACGAGCAGTACTTC | CASSQEIPKQGAYYEQYF
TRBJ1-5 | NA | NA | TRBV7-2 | TGTGCCAGCAGCTTCCTGGAAGGGGTATTGCCTGGGGAGCCCCAGCATTTT | CASSFLEGVLPGEPQHF
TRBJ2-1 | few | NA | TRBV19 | TGTGCCAGTAGCACAGGGAATGAGCAGTTCTTC | CASSTGNEQFF
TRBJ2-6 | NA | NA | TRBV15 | TGTGCCACCAGCAGAACTCAGGGTTTCTGGGCCAACGTCCTGACTTTC | CATSRTQGFWANVLTF
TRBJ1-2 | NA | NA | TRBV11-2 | TGTGCCAGCAGCCCTCGTCACCATCCAAATGACAGCCTTGATGGCTACACCTTC | CASSPRHHPNDSLDGYTF
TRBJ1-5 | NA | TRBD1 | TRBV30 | TGTGCCTGGAGTGAGGGGGCAGGCAATCAGCCCCAGCATTTT | CAWSEGAGNQPQHF
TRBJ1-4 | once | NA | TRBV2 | TGTGCCAGCAGTGAAGCTATTGGACCCCAAGAAGGGGCAACTAATGAAAAACTGTTTTTT | CASSEAIGPQEGATNEKLFF
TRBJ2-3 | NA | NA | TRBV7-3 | TGTGCCAGCAGCCGCCTAGGGACTGGGACAGTAGATACGCAGTATTTT | CASSRLGTGTVDTQYF
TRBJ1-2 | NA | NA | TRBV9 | TGTGCCAGCGTTGACAGGAGTAACTATGGCTACACCTTC | CASVDRSNYGYTF